This TCR beta chain was recovered during a study of blood T cell repertoires in COVID-19. The overall study: Acute and convalescent COVID-19 samples came from the United States, Italy and Spain. Nucleic acid was either cDNA or gDNA, and it came from T cells, B-cell-depleted T cells, or PBMCs.

In the authors' methods: Reference gene primer amplification yielded estimated nucleated cell counts. TCRdb's table, derived via immunoSEQ multiplex PCR, lists solely in-frame clones and lacks some. V and J calls plus clone size are reproduced from that table; the DNA served to infer D and trimming. The repertoire holds roughly 130,000 clones, with under 95% as singletons. This CDR3 is built from 13 residues. Trimming cost V 5 bases and J 3 bases; bases outside gene matches: 3. The germline CDR1 and CDR2 sequences are SGHVS and FQNEAQ. This sequence originates from a man in his forties or fifties with active COVID-19. The chain combines TRBV7-8 with TRBJ1-2, with TRBD1 matching over 7 bases. Sequenced input: peripheral blood. CDR3 loop: CASSPGTDYGYTF. The CDR3 DNA sequence: TGTGCCAGCAGCCCCGGGACAGACTATGGCTACACCTTC.